This TCR beta chain emerged from a study of identical twins. MiXCR, run by TCRdb on the 5' RACE reads, gives a single entry per CDR3 protein. This table holds about 530,000 distinct CDR3 sequences, about 20% found once. Germline V gives CDR1 SGHTA, CDR2 FQGNSA. The CDR3 length is 16 residues. V was clipped by 8 bases and J by 7 bases; unmatched bases: 14. The same specimen was also included in a second study, on yellow fever vaccine responses in identical twins.

The sequenced material came from CD4+ T cells sorted from blood. The chain uses TRBV7-2 and TRBJ2-1; 10 bases map to TRBD2. This TCR was recovered from a woman aged 18-35 years in good health. The CDR3 DNA is TGTGCCAGCCCGCCTCTAGCGGGGGCCCCGAGTAATGAGCAGTTCTTC. Translating gives CASPPLAGAPSNEQFF.